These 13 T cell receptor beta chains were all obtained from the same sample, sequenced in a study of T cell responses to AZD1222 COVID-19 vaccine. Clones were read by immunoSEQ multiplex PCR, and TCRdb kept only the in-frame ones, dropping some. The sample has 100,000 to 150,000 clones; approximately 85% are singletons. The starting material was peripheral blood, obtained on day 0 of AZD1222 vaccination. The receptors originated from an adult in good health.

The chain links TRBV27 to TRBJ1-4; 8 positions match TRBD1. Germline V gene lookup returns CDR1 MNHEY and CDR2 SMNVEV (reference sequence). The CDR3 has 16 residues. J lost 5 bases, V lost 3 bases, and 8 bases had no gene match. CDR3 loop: CASSFQGANVNEKLFF. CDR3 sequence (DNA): TGTGCCAGCAGTTTTCAGGGGGCGAACGTCAATGAAAAACTGTTTTTT.

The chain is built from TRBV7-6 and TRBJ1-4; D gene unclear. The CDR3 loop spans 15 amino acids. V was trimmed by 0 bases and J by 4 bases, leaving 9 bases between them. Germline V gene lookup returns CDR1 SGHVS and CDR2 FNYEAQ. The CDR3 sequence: CASSLAGWGNEKLFF. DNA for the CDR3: TGTGCCAGCAGCTTAGCCGGCTGGGGTAATGAAAAACTGTTTTTT.

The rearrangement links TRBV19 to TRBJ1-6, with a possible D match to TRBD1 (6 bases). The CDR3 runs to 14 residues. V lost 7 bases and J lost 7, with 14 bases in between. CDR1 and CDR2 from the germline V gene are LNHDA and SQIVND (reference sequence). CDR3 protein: CASTQTGNNSPLHF. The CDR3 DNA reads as TGTGCCAGTACCCAAACAGGGAACAATTCACCCCTCCACTTT.

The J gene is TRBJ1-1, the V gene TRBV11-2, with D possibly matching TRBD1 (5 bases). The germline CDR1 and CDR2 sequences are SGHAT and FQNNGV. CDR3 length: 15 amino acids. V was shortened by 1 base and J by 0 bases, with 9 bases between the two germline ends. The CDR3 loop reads CASSLGQGLNTEAFF. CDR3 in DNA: TGTGCCAGCAGCTTAGGGCAGGGACTGAACACTGAAGCTTTCTTT.

The CDR3 loop is CASTSRTTSYNEQFF. CDR3 nucleotides: TGCGCCAGCACGTCTAGGACTACCTCCTACAATGAGCAGTTCTTC. The chain employs TRBV5-1 and TRBJ2-1; weak D call: TRBD2 (6 bases). CDR3 length: 15 amino acids. V lost 6 bases and J lost 0, with 13 bases in between. Germline CDR1 SGHRS, CDR2 YFSETQ. The variable domain in full, completed from reference TRBV5-1 and TRBJ2-1, reads KAGVTQTPRYLIKTRGQQVTLSCSPISGHRSVSWYQQTPGQGLQFLFEYFSETQRNKGNFPGRFSGRQFSNSRSEMNVSTLELGDSALYLCASTSRTTSYNEQFFGPGTRLTVL.

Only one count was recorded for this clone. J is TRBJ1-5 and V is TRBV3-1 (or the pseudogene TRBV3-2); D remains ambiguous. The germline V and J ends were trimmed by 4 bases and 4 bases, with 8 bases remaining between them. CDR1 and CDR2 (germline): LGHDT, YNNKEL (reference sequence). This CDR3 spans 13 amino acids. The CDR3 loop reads CASSPQENQPQHF. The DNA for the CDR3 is TGTGCCAGCAGCCCCCAAGAGAATCAGCCCCAGCATTTT.

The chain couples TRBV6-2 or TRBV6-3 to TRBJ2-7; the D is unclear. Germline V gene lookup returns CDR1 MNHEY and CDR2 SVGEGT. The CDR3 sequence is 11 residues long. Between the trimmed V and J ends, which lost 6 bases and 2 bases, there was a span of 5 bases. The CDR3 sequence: CASSPAYEQYF. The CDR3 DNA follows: TGTGCCAGCAGCCCTGCCTACGAGCAGTACTTC.

CDR3: CASSFGQRDQPQHF. The CDR3 bases are TGTGCCAGCAGTTTCGGACAGAGGGATCAGCCCCAGCATTTT. The V gene is TRBV28, the J gene TRBJ1-5, with a tentative D call TRBD1 (6 bases). From germline, CDR1 is MDHEN and CDR2 SYDVKM. CDR3 size: 14 residues. Trimming cost V 3 bases and J 5 bases, with 11 bases left between them.

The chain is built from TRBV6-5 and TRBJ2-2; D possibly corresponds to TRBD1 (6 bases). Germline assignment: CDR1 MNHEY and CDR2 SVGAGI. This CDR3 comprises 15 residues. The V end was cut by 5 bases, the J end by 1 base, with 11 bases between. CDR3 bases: TGTGCCAGCAGTCGCGTACAGGGGAACACCGGGGAGCTGTTTTTT. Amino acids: CASSRVQGNTGELFF.

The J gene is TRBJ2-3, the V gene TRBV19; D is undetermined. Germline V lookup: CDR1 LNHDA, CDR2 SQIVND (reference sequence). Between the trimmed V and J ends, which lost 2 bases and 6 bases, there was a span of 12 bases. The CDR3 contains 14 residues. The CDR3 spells CASSIRAVWDTQYF. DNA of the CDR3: TGTGCCAGTAGTATAAGGGCAGTCTGGGATACGCAGTATTTT.

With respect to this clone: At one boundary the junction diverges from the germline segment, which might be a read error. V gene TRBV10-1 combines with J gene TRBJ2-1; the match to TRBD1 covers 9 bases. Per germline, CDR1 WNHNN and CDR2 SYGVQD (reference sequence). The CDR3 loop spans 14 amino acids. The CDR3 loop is CATSPGTGNNEQFF. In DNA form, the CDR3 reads TGCGCCACCAGTCCCGGGACAGGGAACAATGAGCAGTTCTTC.

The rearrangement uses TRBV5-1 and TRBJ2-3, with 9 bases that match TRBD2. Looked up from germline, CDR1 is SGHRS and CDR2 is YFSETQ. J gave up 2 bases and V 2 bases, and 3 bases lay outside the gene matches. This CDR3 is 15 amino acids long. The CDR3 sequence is CASSLAGGYTDTQYF. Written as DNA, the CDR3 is TGCGCCAGCAGCTTAGCGGGGGGTTACACAGATACGCAGTATTTT.

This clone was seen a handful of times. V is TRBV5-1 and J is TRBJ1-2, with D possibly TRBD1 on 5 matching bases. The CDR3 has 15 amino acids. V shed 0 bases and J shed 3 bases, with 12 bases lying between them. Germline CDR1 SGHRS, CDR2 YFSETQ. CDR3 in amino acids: CASSLAGVLDYGYTF. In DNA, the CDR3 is TGCGCCAGCAGCTTGGCGGGGGTATTAGACTATGGCTACACCTTC.